This T cell receptor (beta chain) was obtained from a study of tumor and adjacent non-tumor tissue in lung cancer. About the study: About 4.17 million productive TCRbeta reads were obtained per sample on average. Broader study findings: In normal lung, the top 100 clones were significantly more dominant than in tumor. Significantly higher TCR diversity was found in tumor than normal lung.

This sample's RNA came from whole unsorted tissue. Chemotherapy-naive patients with new lung cancer underwent thoracic surgery in China, August–late 2014. Regarding this clonotype: The antigen is not known.

Trimming took off 7 bases at V and 4 bases at J, with 13 bases between the two ends. This CDR3 comprises 12 residues. The germline gives CDR1 DFQATT, CDR2 SNEGSKA (reference sequence). Three rounds of nested PCR, following a modified ARM-PCR protocol, produced the TCRbeta library. TCRdb re-derived calls from the multiplex PCR reads in MiXCR, one entry per CDR3 protein. The table lists some 74,000 distinct CDR3 sequences, 72% of them singletons. The clonotype originates from a middle-aged woman with non-small cell lung cancer. J is TRBJ1-2 and V is TRBV20-1; the D gene is possibly TRBD1 (5 bases). The sequenced material came from lung tumor tissue. The CDR3 DNA reads as TGCAGTGTCAGAAGGGGACCCTATGGCTACACCTTC. Translated: CSVRRGPYGYTF.